This note documents a single TCR beta chain sequence. One end of the junction fails to match germline, which may point to a read error. This record comes from a study of tumor-infiltrating lymphocytes in localized non-small cell lung cancer. The CDR3 sequence is 11 residues long. Germline CDR1 and CDR2: MGHDK and SYGVNS. Sequencing used immunoSEQ multiplex PCR; TCRdb keeps in-frame clones, though not all of them. The sample consists of 14,000 to 15,000 clones, approximately 80% of them appearing once. The sequenced material came from lung tumor tissue. The TCR was taken from a human donor with non-small cell lung cancer. The V call is TRBV25-1, the J call TRBJ1-1; D not certain. CDR3 in amino acids: CASTGNTEAFF. The CDR3 coding sequence is TGTGCTAGCACCGGGAACACTGAAGCTTTCTTT.